These 7 T cell receptor beta chains share one sample of origin, sequenced in a study of T cell repertoires in cytomegalovirus infection. MiXCR, applied by TCRdb to the reads, yields one record per CDR3 protein. The profile shows 450,000 to 600,000 distinct CDR3 sequences, approximately 10% of them singletons. What was sequenced was PBMCs. All receptors come from a human donor in good health (CMV status not recorded). Some clones in this sample may be carry-over from other donors' samples.

The genes are TRBV5-1 and TRBJ2-2; tentative D call: TRBD2 (5 bases). In germline, CDR1 is SGHRS, CDR2 YFSETQ. The CDR3 spans 15 residues. The germline V and J ends were trimmed by 6 bases and 2 bases, with 14 bases remaining between them. CDR3 bases: TGCGCCAGCAAACGGGCGGGCCTAAACACCGGGGAGCTGTTTTTT. Its translation is CASKRAGLNTGELFF.

V is TRBV29-1 and J is TRBJ1-2, with 10 bases matching TRBD1. This CDR3 contains 18 residues. CDR1 SQVTM and CDR2 ANQGSEA come from the germline V gene. The V and J ends lost 1 base and 3 bases, in that order; junction bases with no gene match: 14. CDR3 loop: CSVEGEGGQGINHYGYTF. CDR3 coding DNA: TGCAGCGTTGAAGGAGAAGGGGGACAGGGGATCAACCACTATGGCTACACCTTC.

This clonotype appeared many times. This chain uses TRBV5-1 with TRBJ1-1, with 7 bases matching TRBD1. V dropped 1 base and J dropped 1; count of bases not matched to a gene: 10. This CDR3 is built from 17 residues. Germline loops: CDR1 SGHRS, CDR2 YFSETQ. The CDR3 spells CASSLQTGRSANTEAFF. CDR3 in DNA: TGCGCCAGCAGCTTGCAGACAGGGAGATCGGCGAACACTGAAGCTTTCTTT. The full variable domain, with the rest looked up from reference TRBV5-1 and TRBJ1-1, is KAGVTQTPRYLIKTRGQQVTLSCSPISGHRSVSWYQQTPGQGLQFLFEYFSETQRNKGNFPGRFSGRQFSNSRSEMNVSTLELGDSALYLCASSLQTGRSANTEAFFGQGTRLTVV.

There are many counts of this clonotype. This chain links TRBV7-8 with TRBJ2-5, with 14 bases identical to TRBD2. V lost 2 bases, J lost 10 bases, and 9 bases stayed unmatched. This CDR3 is 16 amino acids long. Germline V lookup: CDR1 SGHVS, CDR2 FQNEAQ. This CDR3 reads CASSLRTSGGPPDQYF. The DNA of the CDR3 is TGTGCCAGCAGCTTAAGGACTAGCGGGGGGCCTCCAGACCAGTACTTC.

The genes are TRBV12-3 or TRBV12-4 and TRBJ1-2, with D possibly matching TRBD1 (5 bases). This CDR3 spans 13 amino acids. With 5 bases removed from V and 4 bases from J, the gap between germline ends came to 11 bases. The CDR3 bases are TGTGCCAGCAGTACAAATGGGGGCTATGGCTACACCTTC. Translated: CASSTNGGYGYTF.

The genes are TRBV10-3 and TRBJ2-5; possibly TRBD1 for D (6 bases). The CDR3 contains 14 residues. The germline V gene encodes CDR1 ENHRY and CDR2 SYGVKD. V lost 3 bases and J 5 bases, leaving 13 bases between the germline ends. The CDR3 is CAISEPRQAETQYF. Written as DNA, the CDR3 is TGTGCCATCAGTGAACCACGACAGGCCGAGACCCAGTACTTC.

This clonotype appeared a few times. This sequence joins TRBV28 and TRBJ1-1; TRBD1 might be the D (5 bases). This CDR3 contains 15 residues. The germline V gene has CDR1 MDHEN and CDR2 SYDVKM. The germline V and J ends were trimmed by 1 base and 0 bases, with 9 bases remaining between them. Written as DNA, the CDR3 is TGTGCCAGCAGTTTATATGGGACCATGAACACTGAAGCTTTCTTT. Protein sequence: CASSLYGTMNTEAFF.